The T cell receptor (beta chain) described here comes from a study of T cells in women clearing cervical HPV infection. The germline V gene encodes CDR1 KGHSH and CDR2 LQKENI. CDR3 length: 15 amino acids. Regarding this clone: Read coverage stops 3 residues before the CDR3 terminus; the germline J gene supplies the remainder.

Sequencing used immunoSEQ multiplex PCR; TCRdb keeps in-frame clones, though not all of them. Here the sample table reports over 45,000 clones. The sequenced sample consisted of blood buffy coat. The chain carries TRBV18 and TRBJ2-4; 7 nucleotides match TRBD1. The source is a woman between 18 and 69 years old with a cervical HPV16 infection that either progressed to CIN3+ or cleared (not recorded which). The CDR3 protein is CASSPPDRPYYGQYF. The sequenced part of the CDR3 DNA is TGTGCCAGCTCACCACCGGACAGGCCTTACTATGGT.